This TCR beta chain derives from a study of PD-1 blockade in classical Hodgkin lymphoma. Following autologous stem cell transplantation, relapse occurred in every patient, and exposure to brentuximab vedotin varied. Study-level points and caveats: There remain no defined causes for the repertoire differences, which possibly reflect disease activity or prior therapy.

Measured with immunoSEQ multiplex PCR; TCRdb has only the in-frame clones, and not every one. Of roughly 150,000 clones listed, nearly 80% are singletons. V was pared by 5 bases and J by 0 bases, with 10 bases between. This CDR3 contains 14 residues. CDR1 and CDR2 from the germline V gene are SEHNR and FQNEAQ (reference sequence). Details on this clone: Its antigen is not known.

This chain connects TRBV7-9 to TRBJ1-2, with D hard to call. Sequenced material: peripheral blood mononuclear cells (PBMCs), taken before the second cycle of nivolumab. The TCR was taken from a human donor with classical Hodgkin lymphoma. The CDR3 DNA sequence: TGTGCCAGCAGCAGGACTCAAACTAACTATGGCTACACCTTC. It codes for CASSRTQTNYGYTF.